Reported below is one TCR beta chain. The method was immunoSEQ multiplex PCR; TCRdb's version includes in-frame clones alone and lacks a portion of them. Of 200,000 or so clones listed, about nine tenths are singletons. Germline values: CDR1 LGHNA, CDR2 YSLEER. Trimming left V 0 bases short and J 4 bases short, with 14 bases between. The length of the CDR3 is 16 residues. This entry comes from a study of blood T cell repertoires in COVID-19. Study details: Specimens from acute and convalescent COVID-19 originated in the United States, Italy and Spain.

This clonotype was obtained from a man in his 70s with active or convalescent COVID-19. The genes are TRBV4-3 and TRBJ2-3; D might be TRBD2 (7 bases). The specimen was peripheral blood. This CDR3 is CASSQDEGGAADTQYF. In DNA form, the CDR3 reads TGCGCCAGCAGCCAAGATGAAGGGGGGGCTGCAGATACGCAGTATTTT.